Listed here are 31 T cell receptor beta chains from one sample, sequenced in a study of cytomegalovirus exposure and HLA in healthy donors. PCR used 60 Vbeta primers and 13 Jbeta primers. Assay: immunoSEQ multiplex PCR; the TCRdb copy retains only in-frame clones and omits some. The sample has tens of thousands of clones, 66% seen once. The sequencing sample was made of PBMCs. Receptor source: a man aged 50-59 years in good health and CMV-seropositive.

This clone showed up just a few times. The rearrangement links TRBV6-6 to TRBJ2-3, with TRBD2 matching over 8 bases. Germline V CDR1 and CDR2: MNHNY, SVGAGI (reference sequence). Trimming removed 6 bases from V and 1 base from J; junction bases left unmatched: 6. The CDR3 contains 15 residues. CDR3 in amino acids: CASRNSGVGTDTQYF. CDR3 DNA sequence: TGTGCCAGCAGAAATAGCGGGGTGGGCACAGATACGCAGTATTTT.

The genes are TRBV5-1 and TRBJ1-2; 10 bases line up with TRBD1. Per the germline V gene, CDR1 is SGHRS and CDR2 is YFSETQ. J lost 4 bases, V lost 6 bases, and 18 bases had no gene match. The CDR3 spans 18 residues. CDR3 residues: CASTQAGTGVSGSYGYTF. Here the CDR3 DNA reads TGCGCCAGCACCCAGGCCGGGACAGGGGTATCGGGCAGCTATGGCTACACCTTC.

The chain joins TRBV9 to TRBJ1-6; TRBD1 might be the D (6 bases). The CDR3 has 14 residues. The germline CDR1 and CDR2 sequences are SGDLS and YYNGEE. V was shortened by 6 bases and J by 7 bases, with 14 bases between the two germline ends. The CDR3 nucleotides read TGTGCCAGCACCCTCGGACAGACCAATTCACCCCTCCACTTT. As protein: CASTLGQTNSPLHF.

This chain joins TRBV5-1 and TRBJ2-3, with 7 positions matching TRBD1. Losses at the gene ends were 2 bases for V and 4 bases for J; bases not matched to a gene: 10. The length of the CDR3 is 16 residues. In germline, CDR1 is SGHRS, CDR2 YFSETQ. The CDR3 DNA sequence: TGCGCCAGCAGCTTCCTCGAGGGGGCCCACCCAGATACGCAGTATTTT. This gives the protein CASSFLEGAHPDTQYF.

The chain joins TRBV10-3 to TRBJ1-5; maybe TRBD1 (5 bases). The V gene lost 3 bases and the J gene lost 2 bases, with 14 bases spanning the gap. Germline assignment: CDR1 ENHRY and CDR2 SYGVKD. The CDR3 length is 16 residues. The CDR3 bases are TGTGCCATCAGTGATGGGGGAGGGGTAGGCAATCAGCCCCAGCATTTT. This gives the protein CAISDGGGVGNQPQHF.

V gene TRBV6-5 combines with J gene TRBJ1-2; D remains ambiguous. This CDR3 has 15 amino acids. Germline values: CDR1 MNHEY, CDR2 SVGAGI. V lost 5 bases and J lost 2, with 15 bases in between. The CDR3 region is CASSRDGELNYGYTF. The DNA for the CDR3 is TGTGCCAGCAGTAGAGACGGGGAACTCAACTATGGCTACACCTTC.

This rearrangement joins TRBV6-1 to TRBJ1-6; 8 bases line up with TRBD1. Germline CDR1 is MNHNS and CDR2 is SASEGT. CDR3 length: 14 residues. V was pared by 5 bases and J by 8 bases, with 5 bases of the junction left unmatched. CDR3 amino acids: CASSFQGADSPLHF. The CDR3 nucleotides read TGTGCCAGCAGTTTCCAGGGGGCAGATTCACCCCTCCACTTT.

This chain uses TRBV6-5 with TRBJ1-5, with D possibly TRBD1 on 6 matching bases. The V gene lost 6 bases and the J gene lost 2 bases, with 11 bases spanning the gap. Germline V CDR1 and CDR2: MNHEY, SVGAGI. This CDR3 spans 14 amino acids. In DNA form, the CDR3 reads TGTGCCAGCAGGGGACATCTCGGCAATCAGCCCCAGCATTTT. As protein: CASRGHLGNQPQHF.

The V and J genes are TRBV13 and TRBJ1-6; unclear D gene. Trimming cost V 1 base and J 5 bases, with 6 bases left between them. This CDR3 spans 14 amino acids. Germline V gene lookup returns CDR1 PRHDT and CDR2 FYEKMQ (reference sequence). The CDR3 coding sequence is TGTGCCAGCAGCTTAGACAGAGATAATTCACCCCTCCACTTT. It translates to CASSLDRDNSPLHF.

The chain carries TRBV5-5 and TRBJ1-2; D gene ambiguous. Germline V gene sequence: CDR1 SGHKS, CDR2 YYEKEE (reference sequence). V shed 3 bases and J shed 0 bases, with 6 bases lying between them. This CDR3 comprises 13 residues. The CDR3 bases are TGTGCCAGCAGCTCAGGTTCTAACTATGGCTACACCTTC. This encodes CASSSGSNYGYTF. Full variable domain (rest looked up from reference TRBV5-5 and TRBJ1-2): DAGVTQSPTHLIKTRGQQVTLRCSPISGHKSVSWYQQVLGQGPQFIFQYYEKEERGRGNFPDRFSARQFPNYSSELNVNALLLGDSALYLCASSSGSNYGYTFGSGTRLTVV.

The V call is TRBV6-1, the J call TRBJ1-6; D remains ambiguous. The CDR3 totals 14 residues. Germline V gene sequence: CDR1 MNHNS, CDR2 SASEGT. V was shortened by 1 base and J by 12 bases, with 13 bases between the two germline ends. Here the CDR3 DNA reads TGTGCCAGCAGTGAAGGCCTGGCCCATTTACCCCTCCACTTT. Translated, it gives CASSEGLAHLPLHF.

The V and J genes are TRBV7-6 and TRBJ1-5; TRBD1 aligns across 7 bases. The CDR3 is 15 residues long. Germline-derived CDR1 and CDR2 are SGHVS and FNYEAQ. Germline trimming cut 3 bases from V and 4 bases from J; bases unmatched to any gene: 6. DNA for the CDR3: TGTGCCAGCAGCTTGTACAGGGGTGTTAATCAGCCCCAGCATTTT. Amino acids: CASSLYRGVNQPQHF.

This clone was observed a single time. The V gene is TRBV11-1, the J gene TRBJ2-3, with unresolved D. The length of the CDR3 is 14 residues. The V gene's germline CDR1 is SGHAT and CDR2 FQDESV (reference sequence). Trimming pared 3 bases from V and 3 bases from J, leaving 10 bases between. Here the CDR3 DNA reads TGTGCCAGCAGCTTGGTGGGCACTACAGATACGCAGTATTTT. Protein: CASSLVGTTDTQYF.

This clone has just a few counts. The sample carries other DNA sequences with the same CDR3. The rearrangement links TRBV11-2 to TRBJ1-1; a weak D match, TRBD1 (6 bases). Between the trimmed V and J ends, which lost 1 base and 4 bases, there was a span of 7 bases. Germline V gene data show CDR1 as SGHAT and CDR2 as FQNNGV. The length of the CDR3 is 13 residues. In DNA, the CDR3 is TGTGCCAGCAGCTTAGTAGGGGGCACTGAAGCTTTCTTT. It yields the protein CASSLVGGTEAFF.

The chain joins TRBV4-1 to TRBJ2-7; 7 nucleotides align to TRBD1. The CDR3 length is 15 residues. The germline V gene has CDR1 MGHRA and CDR2 YSYEKL. V lost 1 base, J lost 1 base, and 4 bases stayed unmatched. CDR3 residues: CASSQGTGVSYEQYF. The CDR3 DNA reads TGCGCCAGCAGCCAAGGAACAGGGGTGTCCTACGAGCAGTACTTC.

As DNA, the CDR3 is TGTGCCAGCAGTGACTCCGGGCGGGGTAACTATGGCTACACCTTC. This encodes CASSDSGRGNYGYTF. The rearrangement uses TRBV6-4 and TRBJ1-2; no definite D call. CDR1 and CDR2 from the germline V gene are MRHNA and SNTAGT. The CDR3 is 15 residues long. The germline V and J ends were trimmed by 0 bases and 1 base, with 9 bases remaining between them.

The CDR3: CASSETGGVGELFF. The CDR3 DNA reads TGTGCCAGCAGTGAGACAGGGGGGGTCGGGGAGCTGTTTTTT. The chain links TRBV6-1 to TRBJ2-2, with 9 positions matching TRBD1. V dropped 3 bases and J dropped 7; count of bases not matched to a gene: 3. In germline, CDR1 is MNHNS, CDR2 SASEGT. This CDR3 comprises 14 residues.

The chain joins TRBV6-5 to TRBJ1-1, with D perhaps TRBD1 (5 bases). Germline lookup yields CDR1 MNHEY and CDR2 SVGAGI. V was trimmed by 6 bases and J by 2 bases, leaving 16 bases between them. This CDR3 comprises 15 residues. CDR3 amino acids: CASSRANRRNTEAFF. The CDR3 coding sequence is TGTGCCAGCAGCCGAGCTAACAGGCGTAACACTGAAGCTTTCTTT.

This chain connects TRBV28 to TRBJ1-5; no definite D call. The CDR3 is 14 residues long. CDR1 and CDR2 (germline): MDHEN, SYDVKM. V shed 7 bases and J shed 0 bases, with 10 bases lying between them. The CDR3 loop is CASIPGDSNQPQHF. The CDR3 DNA follows: TGTGCCAGCATTCCGGGAGATAGCAATCAGCCCCAGCATTTT.

As to this clone: Other nucleotide sequences from this sample produce the same CDR3. This chain connects TRBV19 to TRBJ1-2; TRBD1 agrees at 8 bases. The CDR3 has 14 amino acids. Germline loops: CDR1 LNHDA, CDR2 SQIVND (reference sequence). V lost 5 bases, J lost 0 bases, and 2 bases stayed unmatched. The CDR3 reads CASSGQGTNYGYTF. Written as DNA, the CDR3 is TGTGCCAGTAGTGGACAGGGTACTAACTATGGCTACACCTTC.

This clone was seen only once. The rearrangement uses TRBV5-1 and TRBJ2-7, with a tentative D call TRBD1 (5 bases). From germline, CDR1 is SGHRS and CDR2 YFSETQ. There are 15 residues in the CDR3. V was cut by 0 bases and J by 3 bases, with 13 bases left in between. The CDR3 region is CASSLGQGTIYEQYF. The CDR3 bases are TGCGCCAGCAGCTTGGGGCAGGGAACAATCTACGAGCAGTACTTC.

This clone has just a few counts. The V and J genes are TRBV5-4 and TRBJ1-2; no definite D call. V was pared by 4 bases and J by 5 bases, with 9 bases between. CDR3 size: 12 residues. CDR1 SGHNT and CDR2 YYREEE come from the germline V gene (reference sequence). DNA for the CDR3: TGTGCCAGCAGCAACGGGATTTATGGCTACACCTTC. Amino acid sequence: CASSNGIYGYTF. The full variable domain, rest sourced from reference TRBV5-4 and TRBJ1-2, is ETGVTQSPTHLIKTRGQQVTLRCSSQSGHNTVSWYQQALGQGPQFIFQYYREEENGRGNFPPRFSGLQFPNYSSELNVNALELDDSALYLCASSNGIYGYTFGSGTRLTVV.

V and J are TRBV9 and TRBJ2-5, with TRBD1 as a possible D gene (5 bases). Germline CDR1 reads SGDLS; CDR2 reads YYNGEE. V shed 0 bases and J shed 5 bases, with 11 bases lying between them. This CDR3 comprises 14 residues. CDR3 sequence (DNA): TGTGCCAGCAGCGTAGGACAGTCTTGGGAGACCCAGTACTTC. Protein sequence: CASSVGQSWETQYF. The whole variable domain, remainder taken from reference TRBV9 and TRBJ2-5, is DSGVTQTPKHLITATGQRVTLRCSPRSGDLSVYWYQQSLDQGLQFLIQYYNGEERAKGNILERFSAQQFPDLHSELNLSSLELGDSALYFCASSVGQSWETQYFGPGTRLLVL.

The CDR3 loop reads CASSLSSGAPTDTQYF. As DNA, the CDR3 is TGTGCCAGCAGCTTAAGTAGCGGGGCCCCCACAGATACGCAGTATTTT. The rearrangement joins TRBV11-3 to TRBJ2-3, with 8 bases identical to TRBD2. Germline values: CDR1 SGHNT, CDR2 YENEEA. With 2 bases clipped from V and 2 bases from J, the junction kept 6 bases outside the gene matches. The CDR3 is 16 amino acids.

The chain carries TRBV10-1 and TRBJ2-7; 9 nucleotides align to TRBD2. After removal of 8 bases from V and 4 bases from J, the junction contained 9 bases not matched to a gene. The CDR3 is 14 amino acids. CDR1 is WNHNN and CDR2 is SYGVQD in the germline V gene (reference sequence). The CDR3 spells CASPERGASYEQYF. CDR3 DNA: TGCGCCAGCCCCGAGCGGGGGGCCTCGTACGAGCAGTACTTC.

This chain connects TRBV5-6 to TRBJ1-1, with TRBD1 identical over 7 bases. The CDR3 totals 15 residues. Per germline, CDR1 SGHDT and CDR2 YYEEEE. With 3 bases clipped from V and 1 base from J, the junction kept 6 bases outside the gene matches. In DNA form, the CDR3 reads TGTGCCAGCAGCTCCACAGGGGCTTCGAACACTGAAGCTTTCTTT. Translating gives CASSSTGASNTEAFF.

This chain links TRBV28 with TRBJ1-1; TRBD1 matches 7 bases. The CDR3 spans 15 residues. Germline V gene lookup returns CDR1 MDHEN and CDR2 SYDVKM. Trimming took 6 bases from V and 4 from J; bases not matched to a gene: 11. Written as DNA, the CDR3 is TGTGCCAGCAGGCAGGGGGGTTGGGGTGTCACTGAAGCTTTCTTT. Translating it yields CASRQGGWGVTEAFF.

The chain recombines TRBV5-1 with TRBJ2-3, with TRBD2 identical over 13 bases. Per the germline V gene, CDR1 is SGHRS and CDR2 is YFSETQ. This CDR3 region has 16 residues. V was pared by 3 bases and J by 1 base, with 2 bases of the junction left unmatched. CDR3 bases: TGCGCCAGCAGCTCAGGACTAGCGGGGGGCACAGATACGCAGTATTTT. Translation gives CASSSGLAGGTDTQYF.

This clone is a singleton in its sample. The rearrangement joins TRBV6-4 to TRBJ1-5, with TRBD1 as a possible D gene (6 bases). The CDR3 length is 16 residues. From germline, CDR1 is MRHNA and CDR2 SNTAGT. Trimming stripped 7 bases from V and 1 base from J, with 17 bases between. The CDR3 protein is CASTCHRVPSNQPQHF. The DNA of the CDR3 is TGTGCCAGCACCTGCCACAGGGTCCCCAGCAATCAGCCCCAGCATTTT.

This clone came up a few times. The chain uses TRBV21-1 and TRBJ1-3. TRBV21-1 is reported as a pseudogene. The CDR3 runs to 14 residues. The CDR3 region has the DNA TGTGCCAGCAGCCCCCTGGGGGGTAGAAACACCATATATTTT. It codes for CASSPLGGRNTIYF.

This clone was counted once. The rearrangement uses TRBV7-2 and TRBJ2-3; 10 bases are shared with TRBD2. The V gene end was trimmed by 5 bases and the J gene end by 5 bases; junction bases not matched to a gene: 7. The CDR3 contains 15 residues. Per germline, CDR1 SGHTA and CDR2 FQGNSA. The CDR3 DNA is TGTGCCAGCAGCCCAACTAGCGGGGATGGAGATACGCAGTATTTT. Translating it yields CASSPTSGDGDTQYF.